This T cell receptor (beta chain) was captured by sequencing in a study of blood T cell repertoires in COVID-19. Study information: Both acute and convalescent COVID-19 samples were obtained from the United States, Italy and Spain.

In the authors' methods: Nucleated cell number was recorded as an estimate derived from reference gene primer amplification. The data were produced by immunoSEQ multiplex PCR, yet TCRdb's version contains in-frame clones alone and is incomplete. The V and J calls and the clone size are those of that table, but D and trimming were determined from the DNA. The table has 65,000 or so clones, 75% to 90% seen once. Sequenced sample: peripheral blood. The receptor comes from a man aged 30-40 years with COVID-19, enrolled during active disease.

The CDR3 loop reads CASSNGLARTDTQYF. The CDR3 coding sequence is TGCGCCAGCAGCAACGGACTAGCGCGCACAGATACGCAGTATTTT. The chain carries TRBV4-1 and TRBJ2-3; 9 nucleotides match TRBD2. Trimming removed 5 bases from V and 1 base from J; junction bases left unmatched: 4. There are 15 residues in the CDR3. The germline gives CDR1 MGHRA, CDR2 YSYEKL.